A single sample is the source of the 23 T cell receptor beta chains below, sequenced in a study of identical twins. TCRdb processed the 5' RACE reads anew with MiXCR; each CDR3 protein has one entry. The data contain hundreds of thousands of distinct CDR3 sequences, 8% to 9% of them singletons. The same sample was also used in a study of yellow fever vaccine responses in identical twins.

Sequencing was performed on memory (CD45RO+) T cells sorted from blood. The source is a woman aged 18-30 years in good health.

In its sample, this clonotype was seen many times. The gene calls are TRBV19 and TRBJ2-7; 12 positions match TRBD2. Per germline, CDR1 LNHDA and CDR2 SQIVND (reference sequence). Trimming cost V 6 bases and J 2 bases; bases outside gene matches: 5. The CDR3 has 15 residues. The CDR3 region has the DNA TGTGCCAGTAGGGGGACTAGCGGGCCGACCTACGAGCAGTACTTC. It yields the protein CASRGTSGPTYEQYF. Variable domain in full (rest from reference TRBV19 and TRBJ2-7): DGGITQSPKYLFRKEGQNVTLSCEQNLNHDAMYWYRQDPGQGLRLIYYSQIVNDFQKGDIAEGYSVSREKKESFPLTVTSAQKNPTAFYLCASRGTSGPTYEQYFGPGTRLTVT.

The sample holds many counts of this clonotype. This sequence joins TRBV5-1 and TRBJ2-1; D may be TRBD1 or TRBD2 (5 bases each). The V end lost 0 bases, the J end lost 6 bases, and 22 bases lay between the germline ends. The germline V gene encodes CDR1 SGHRS and CDR2 YFSETQ. The CDR3 runs to 18 residues. CDR3 protein: CASSLELGRGVYSNEQFF. The CDR3 DNA follows: TGCGCCAGCAGCTTGGAACTTGGCAGAGGGGTCTACAGCAATGAGCAGTTCTTC.

This clonotype was seen a single time. The rearrangement links TRBV20-1 to TRBJ2-2; 8 bases fit TRBD2. The germline CDR1 and CDR2 sequences are DFQATT and SNEGSKA (reference sequence). CDR3 length: 17 amino acids. V shed 1 base, J shed 3 bases, and the junction held 10 bases outside the gene matches. CDR3 loop: CSARGGGGPEDTGELFF. CDR3 sequence (DNA): TGCAGTGCTAGAGGCGGCGGGGGGCCTGAAGACACCGGGGAGCTGTTTTTT.

The sample holds many counts of this clonotype. This chain links TRBV12-3 or TRBV12-4 with TRBJ1-1; D perhaps matches TRBD1 (6 bases). CDR3 length equals 15 residues. The germline V and J ends were trimmed by 4 bases and 0 bases, with 12 bases remaining between them. The CDR3 coding sequence is TGTGCCAGCAGTTGGGCGGGACATATGAACACTGAAGCTTTCTTT. This gives the protein CASSWAGHMNTEAFF.

The gene calls are TRBV5-1 and TRBJ2-3; TRBD2 agrees at 8 bases. Germline loops: CDR1 SGHRS, CDR2 YFSETQ. The CDR3 length is 15 residues. V lost 0 bases and J lost 1; bases outside the gene matches: 1. CDR3 in DNA: TGCGCCAGCAGCTTGGAGGGACTAGGCACAGATACGCAGTATTTT. Its translation: CASSLEGLGTDTQYF.

This clonotype was picked up a small number of times. The chain joins TRBV24-1 to TRBJ2-3; 8 bases align to TRBD1. V dropped 3 bases and J dropped 1; count of bases not matched to a gene: 11. This CDR3 region has 18 residues. CDR1 and CDR2 (germline): KGHDR, SFDVKD. CDR3 DNA sequence: TGTGCCACCAGTGATCCAAACACCCCGGGACAGGGCACAGATACGCAGTATTTT. Translation gives CATSDPNTPGQGTDTQYF.

This clonotype was counted only a few times. The chain employs TRBV9 and TRBJ2-1, with a weak D call TRBD1 (6 bases). The germline V and J ends were trimmed by 3 bases and 8 bases, with 15 bases remaining between them. There are 14 residues in the CDR3. CDR1 is SGDLS, CDR2 YYNGEE, per germline. This CDR3 is CASSADLTGYEQFF. The CDR3, as DNA: TGTGCCAGCAGCGCCGACCTGACAGGTTATGAGCAGTTCTTC.

Regarding this clonotype: This may come from a read error, since a much larger clone is one base off. This chain links TRBV20-1 with TRBJ2-7; weak D call: TRBD2 (6 bases). Trimming took 6 bases from V and 2 from J, leaving 14 bases between them. Per germline, CDR1 DFQATT and CDR2 SNEGSKA (reference sequence). The CDR3 totals 13 residues. As DNA, the CDR3 is TGCAGTGCAAAGGACGGGGGAACCTACGAGCAGTACTTC. Translating gives CSAKDGGTYEQYF.

The J gene is TRBJ1-2, the V gene TRBV9; D may be TRBD1 (5 bases). With 4 bases removed from V and 8 bases from J, the gap between germline ends came to 15 bases. This CDR3 is built from 13 residues. From germline, CDR1 is SGDLS and CDR2 YYNGEE. CDR3 nucleotide sequence: TGTGCCAGCAGCCCCCCTTCAGGGCTCGGCTACACCTTC. Translation gives CASSPPSGLGYTF.

The rearrangement joins TRBV28 to TRBJ1-1; D is ambiguous. This CDR3 comprises 14 residues. The germline V and J ends were trimmed by 6 bases and 5 bases, with 16 bases remaining between them. Germline lookup yields CDR1 MDHEN and CDR2 SYDVKM. The CDR3 nucleotides are TGTGCCAGCAGCACCGGTTCGGGCCGGACTGAAGCTTTCTTT. Its translation is CASSTGSGRTEAFF.

This clonotype was detected many times. The chain couples TRBV7-8 to TRBJ2-1, with D perhaps TRBD2 (6 bases). V was cut by 1 base and J by 8 bases, with 21 bases left in between. The V gene's germline CDR1 is SGHVS and CDR2 FQNEAQ. The CDR3 has 17 residues. As DNA, the CDR3 is TGTGCCAGCAGCTTAGATGGGATTTCCTTCGGGGGAGATGAGCAGTTCTTC. Translation: CASSLDGISFGGDEQFF.

This clonotype has only a few counts. The V and J genes are TRBV4-1 and TRBJ1-6; tentatively, D is TRBD1 (6 bases). The CDR3 covers 17 residues. Trimming pared 1 base from V and 9 bases from J, leaving 19 bases between. Germline V gene sequence: CDR1 MGHRA, CDR2 YSYEKL. The CDR3 DNA is TGCGCCAGCAGCCAAGGACCCGCAGGGGCACAGGGTTCACCCCTCCACTTT. Protein sequence: CASSQGPAGAQGSPLHF.

The V gene is TRBV7-6, the J gene TRBJ2-5, with D tentatively TRBD1 or TRBD2 (5 bases each). The germline V and J ends were trimmed by 6 bases and 4 bases, with 18 bases remaining between them. The CDR3 runs to 15 residues. Per germline, CDR1 SGHVS and CDR2 FNYEAQ. This CDR3 reads CASSYEPGPVETQYF. In DNA form, the CDR3 reads TGTGCCAGCAGTTATGAACCGGGGCCGGTAGAGACCCAGTACTTC.

This clonotype was detected only a few times. The gene calls are TRBV12-3 or TRBV12-4 and TRBJ2-1, with 8 bases identical to TRBD2. CDR3 length: 16 residues. With 2 bases clipped from V and 2 bases from J, the junction kept 5 bases outside the gene matches. CDR3 sequence: CASSLSQGLAYNEQFF. CDR3 nucleotide sequence: TGTGCCAGCAGTTTATCTCAGGGACTAGCCTACAATGAGCAGTTCTTC.

The chain is built from TRBV13 and TRBJ2-5, with D uncertain. Trimming cost V 1 base and J 8 bases, with 11 bases left between them. The CDR3 has 13 residues. Germline values: CDR1 PRHDT, CDR2 FYEKMQ (reference sequence). CDR3 nucleotide sequence: TGTGCCAGCAGCTTAGAGGGTGAGGTAACCCAGTACTTC. Protein: CASSLEGEVTQYF. Complete variable domain (other parts from reference TRBV13 and TRBJ2-5): AAGVIQSPRHLIKEKRETATLKCYPIPRHDTVYWYQQGPGQDPQFLISFYEKMQSDKGSIPDRFSAQQFSDYHSELNMSSLELGDSALYFCASSLEGEVTQYFGPGTRLLVL.

This clonotype has just a few counts. This chain connects TRBV29-1 to TRBJ2-2; either TRBD1 or TRBD2 may fit D (6 bases each). V was shortened by 5 bases and J by 4 bases, with 20 bases between the two germline ends. The CDR3 runs to 16 residues. The germline V gene has CDR1 SQVTM and CDR2 ANQGSEA. The chain's CDR3 is CSVRGEKGTVTGELFF. DNA for the CDR3: TGCAGCGTTAGGGGGGAAAAGGGGACGGTCACCGGGGAGCTGTTTTTT.

This clonotype was recorded a few times. The chain is built from TRBV19 and TRBJ1-6; D is uncertain. V was shortened by 4 bases and J by 4 bases, with 11 bases between the two germline ends. CDR3 length: 15 residues. The germline V gene has CDR1 LNHDA and CDR2 SQIVND (reference sequence). For the CDR3, the DNA is TGTGCCAGTAGTAAACCCCGACAATATAATTCACCCCTCCACTTT. It codes for CASSKPRQYNSPLHF.

This clonotype was recorded at least ten times. The chain carries TRBV4-1 and TRBJ2-1; 7 bases line up with TRBD1. The trim removed 2 bases at V and 5 bases at J, leaving 6 bases unmatched. CDR1 and CDR2 (germline): MGHRA, YSYEKL. This CDR3 region has 15 residues. The CDR3 DNA sequence: TGCGCCAGCAGCCAACCCACGAGGGGGCACAATGAGCAGTTCTTC. Translation: CASSQPTRGHNEQFF.

V gene TRBV20-1 combines with J gene TRBJ2-3; D is undetermined. CDR3 length equals 13 residues. Trimming took 1 base from V and 2 from J, leaving 7 bases between them. Per the germline V gene, CDR1 is DFQATT and CDR2 is SNEGSKA (reference sequence). The chain's CDR3 is CSARVPYTDTQYF. The CDR3 DNA reads as TGCAGTGCTAGAGTACCTTACACAGATACGCAGTATTTT.

The chain couples TRBV2 to TRBJ2-3; 10 bases align to TRBD2. CDR1 is SNHLY, CDR2 FYNNEI, per germline. CDR3 length: 17 amino acids. The trim removed 3 bases at V and 2 bases at J, leaving 8 bases unmatched. The CDR3 region is CASSEGLARFFTDTQYF. The CDR3 DNA sequence: TGTGCCAGCAGTGAGGGACTAGCGAGATTCTTCACAGATACGCAGTATTTT.

This clonotype was counted at least ten times. The chain is built from TRBV12-3 or TRBV12-4 and TRBJ2-2; 7 bases map to TRBD1. J gave up 6 bases and V 6 bases, and 10 bases lay outside the gene matches. The CDR3 extends over 15 amino acids. The CDR3 region is CASSLGDRRSGELFF. CDR3 sequence (DNA): TGTGCCAGCAGCCTAGGGGACAGACGCTCCGGGGAGCTGTTTTTT.

This clonotype was picked up many times. The V gene is TRBV11-2, the J gene TRBJ2-1, with TRBD2 matching over 8 bases. Unmatched junction bases numbered 8, after V lost 5 bases and J lost 5 bases. Germline V gene lookup returns CDR1 SGHAT and CDR2 FQNNGV. CDR3 length equals 15 residues. Written as DNA, the CDR3 is TGTGCCAGCAGCGCCCCGGGAGGGGCTAACAATGAGCAGTTCTTC. This translates into CASSAPGGANNEQFF.

The chain uses TRBV28 and TRBJ2-3, with TRBD2 matching over 10 bases. CDR1 and CDR2 from the germline V gene are MDHEN and SYDVKM. J lost 0 bases, V lost 3 bases, and 9 bases had no gene match. The CDR3 extends over 18 amino acids. CDR3 in DNA: TGTGCCAGCAGTTTCGGTCTAGCGGGAGCGGCTAGCACAGATACGCAGTATTTT. Translating it yields CASSFGLAGAASTDTQYF.